The 32 T cell receptor beta chains presented below share a single source sample, sequenced in a study of T cell repertoires in cytomegalovirus infection (dated 2019 in TCRdb). Sequencing used an Illumina HiSeq 1500. In TCRdb, the public reads were trimmed at Q25 with fastp and aligned with MiXCR, with productive beta chains retained. Every CDR3 protein is listed once, alongside the most common genes and DNA of its rows. The sample contains about 180,000 distinct CDR3 sequences, approximately 17% of them found a single time. The leading ten clones occupy around 25% of the sample. Input material: CD8+ T cells from PBMCs. The receptors derive from a human donor in good health (CMV status not recorded). Some clones in this sample may be carry-over from other donors' samples.

This chain joins TRBV11-2 and TRBJ2-3, with no clear D. The germline CDR1 and CDR2 sequences are SGHAT and FQNNGV. The CDR3 contains 13 residues. V was clipped by 6 bases and J by 2 bases, with 9 bases between them. CDR3 region: CASSRDPTDTQYF. The CDR3 nucleotides are TGTGCCAGCAGTCGCGATCCCACAGATACGCAGTATTTT.

Ten or more counts support this clonotype. This chain uses TRBV11-1 with TRBJ2-1; unclear D gene. The CDR3 loop spans 13 amino acids. Germline CDR1 SGHAT, CDR2 FQDESV (reference sequence). V was trimmed by 4 bases and J by 5 bases, leaving 9 bases between them. CDR3: CASSSRLDNEQFF. The CDR3 DNA sequence: TGTGCCAGCAGCTCCCGGTTGGACAATGAGCAGTTCTTC.

V usage is TRBV10-3 and J usage is TRBJ1-2; D remains unclear. V lost 0 bases, J lost 3 bases, and 8 bases lay in between. Germline V gene data show CDR1 as ENHRY and CDR2 as SYGVKD. The CDR3 covers 14 residues. CDR3 bases: TGTGCCATCAGTGAGTCCGCCGGGCACTATGGCTACACCTTC. It is translated as CAISESAGHYGYTF.

This clonotype has only a few counts. This chain joins TRBV7-6 and TRBJ2-5; D is unclear. CDR3 length: 18 residues. Germline loops: CDR1 SGHVS, CDR2 FNYEAQ. Trimming stripped 0 bases from V and 5 bases from J, with 22 bases between. The CDR3 here is CASSLALKDPRKGETQYF. The CDR3, as DNA: TGTGCCAGCAGCTTAGCGCTAAAGGACCCTCGAAAAGGCGAGACCCAGTACTTC.

The V and J genes are TRBV14 and TRBJ1-1, with D unclear. CDR1 is SGHDN and CDR2 is FVKESK in the germline V gene. Trimming pared 6 bases from V and 2 bases from J, leaving 16 bases between. The length of the CDR3 is 15 residues. DNA for the CDR3: TGTGCCAGCAGACACTTGACACTGGCTAACACTGAAGCTTTCTTT. It codes for CASRHLTLANTEAFF.

The chain's CDR3 is CASSRMDAHSYNEQFF. Here the CDR3 DNA reads TGTGCCAGCAGCCGGATGGACGCTCACTCCTACAATGAGCAGTTCTTC. The V gene is TRBV7-9, the J gene TRBJ2-1; no clear D gene. The CDR3 has 16 residues. Looked up from germline, CDR1 is SEHNR and CDR2 is FQNEAQ (reference sequence). V was clipped by 5 bases and J by 0 bases, with 14 bases between them.

Only a few counts were recorded for this clonotype. The gene calls are TRBV11-2 and TRBJ1-2; D remains unclear. V was shortened by 4 bases and J by 4 bases, with 13 bases between the two germline ends. Germline CDR1 reads SGHAT; CDR2 reads FQNNGV. The CDR3 spans 14 residues. The chain's CDR3 is CASSSSAGGYGYTF. In nucleotides, the CDR3 is TGTGCCAGCAGCTCTTCCGCTGGAGGCTATGGCTACACCTTC.

The chain has TRBV2 and TRBJ1-5, with 9 bases that match TRBD1. This CDR3 is built from 15 residues. The germline CDR1 and CDR2 sequences are SNHLY and FYNNEI. V lost 1 base and J lost 4; bases outside the gene matches: 2. In nucleotides, the CDR3 is TGTGCCAGCAGTGAAGGCGACAGGGGGAATCAGCCCCAGCATTTT. Protein sequence: CASSEGDRGNQPQHF.

This chain links TRBV7-8 with TRBJ1-4; TRBD1 matches 7 bases. This CDR3 has 15 residues. The ends lost 6 bases at V and 4 bases at J; junction bases unmatched: 8. Germline CDR1 SGHVS, CDR2 FQNEAQ. CDR3 loop: CASRVQGNDNEKLFF. CDR3 nucleotide sequence: TGTGCCAGCAGGGTACAGGGGAATGATAATGAAAAACTGTTTTTT.

This clonotype appeared a few times. The chain recombines TRBV19 with TRBJ2-3; no firm D call. Germline loops: CDR1 LNHDA, CDR2 SQIVND (reference sequence). The ends were cut back, 6 bases at V and 10 bases at J, with 17 bases in the middle. The CDR3 length is 13 residues. The CDR3: CASSDYRARAQYF. The CDR3 DNA sequence: TGTGCCAGTAGCGATTACCGGGCCCGGGCGCAGTATTTT. Full variable domain (rest looked up from reference TRBV19 and TRBJ2-3): DGGITQSPKYLFRKEGQNVTLSCEQNLNHDAMYWYRQDPGQGLRLIYYSQIVNDFQKGDIAEGYSVSREKKESFPLTVTSAQKNPTAFYLCASSDYRARAQYFGPGTRLTVL.

The genes are TRBV2 and TRBJ2-1; 7 nucleotides agree with TRBD1. The ends lost 2 bases at V and 8 bases at J; junction bases unmatched: 9. The CDR3 loop spans 15 amino acids. Germline CDR1 and CDR2: SNHLY and FYNNEI. CDR3 loop: CASSENQGVVDEQFF. The CDR3 DNA reads as TGTGCCAGCAGTGAAAACCAGGGGGTTGTGGATGAGCAGTTCTTC.

The V and J genes are TRBV28 and TRBJ2-3, with D perhaps matching TRBD1 (5 bases). Trimming took 6 bases from V and 0 from J, leaving 13 bases between them. In germline, CDR1 is MDHEN, CDR2 SYDVKM. The CDR3 sequence is 15 residues long. The CDR3 spells CASSSDSASTDTQYF. In nucleotides, the CDR3 is TGTGCCAGCAGCTCCGACAGTGCTAGCACAGATACGCAGTATTTT.

A few counts support this clonotype. The gene calls are TRBV7-8 and TRBJ1-5, with 7 bases that match TRBD1. Germline assignment: CDR1 SGHVS and CDR2 FQNEAQ. V gave up 1 base and J gave up 0 bases; unmatched junction bases: 6. CDR3 length equals 17 residues. Here the CDR3 reads CASSLEDRIYSNQPQHF. In DNA form, the CDR3 reads TGTGCCAGCAGCTTAGAGGACAGGATTTATAGCAATCAGCCCCAGCATTTT. Filled out from reference TRBV7-8 and TRBJ1-5, the complete variable domain reads GAGVSQSPRYKVAKRGQDVALRCDPISGHVSLFWYQQALGQGPEFLTYFQNEAQLDKSGLPSDRFFAERPEGSVSTLKIQRTQQEDSAVYLCASSLEDRIYSNQPQHFGDGTRLSIL.

V and J are TRBV20-1 and TRBJ2-1, with TRBD2 matching 9 bases. The germline gives CDR1 DFQATT, CDR2 SNEGSKA (reference sequence). The V gene end was trimmed by 5 bases and the J gene end by 4 bases; junction bases not matched to a gene: 15. This CDR3 is 17 amino acids long. CDR3 protein: CSAWPGLAPNQYNEQFF. CDR3 bases: TGCAGTGCTTGGCCCGGACTAGCGCCCAACCAGTACAATGAGCAGTTCTTC.

This clonotype showed up just a few times. A junction boundary mismatches the germline segment, possibly from a read error. This rearrangement joins TRBV2 to TRBJ2-1, with D perhaps assigned TRBD1 or TRBD2 (5 bases each). CDR1 SNHLY and CDR2 FYNNEI come from the germline V gene. There are 11 residues in the CDR3. The CDR3 bases are TGTGCCACCAAGTGGGACGGACGGCCCCGGTTT. Translating gives CATKWDGRPRF.

V gene TRBV29-1 combines with J gene TRBJ1-1, with a possible D match to TRBD1 (5 bases). V lost 7 bases and J 0 bases, leaving 9 bases between the germline ends. Germline CDR1 and CDR2: SQVTM and ANQGSEA. The CDR3 contains 12 residues. Here the CDR3 reads CSEPRVNTEAFF. The CDR3 DNA reads TGCAGCGAGCCCAGGGTGAACACTGAAGCTTTCTTT.

This rearrangement joins TRBV28 to TRBJ2-7; D may match TRBD1 or TRBD2 (6 bases each). In germline, CDR1 is MDHEN, CDR2 SYDVKM. CDR3 length: 15 residues. V lost 7 bases and J lost 8, with 24 bases in between. The CDR3, as DNA: TGTGCCAGCACCAAGGAGGGGGAGGTACTACGGCAGCAGTACTTC. This sequence encodes CASTKEGEVLRQQYF. Complete variable domain (other parts from reference TRBV28 and TRBJ2-7): DVKVTQSSRYLVKRTGEKVFLECVQDMDHENMFWYRQDPGLGLRLIYFSYDVKMKEKGDIPEGYSVSREKKERFSLILESASTNQTSMYLCASTKEGEVLRQQYFGPGTRLTVT.

The rearrangement links TRBV25-1 to TRBJ2-3; unclear D gene. The germline CDR1 and CDR2 sequences are MGHDK and SYGVNS. The V and J ends lost 0 bases and 2 bases respectively, with 6 bases between them. The CDR3 totals 14 residues. CDR3 sequence: CASSEYRLTDTQYF. For the CDR3, the DNA is TGTGCCAGCAGTGAATACAGGCTCACAGATACGCAGTATTTT.

V and J are TRBV28 and TRBJ1-4; a possible D gene is TRBD1 (6 bases). Germline lookup yields CDR1 MDHEN and CDR2 SYDVKM. The CDR3 is 15 residues long. Deletions cut 3 bases from V and 7 bases from J, with 15 bases between. CDR3 in amino acids: CASSFYRGGGEKLFF. CDR3 nucleotide sequence: TGTGCCAGCAGTTTTTACCGGGGAGGGGGTGAAAAACTGTTTTTT.

This clonotype was counted a few times. The V gene is TRBV4-1, the J gene TRBJ2-5, with a possible D match to TRBD2 (5 bases). The CDR3 runs 15 residues. CDR1 and CDR2 from the germline V gene are MGHRA and YSYEKL. With 4 bases removed from V and 1 base from J, the gap between germline ends came to 13 bases. CDR3 loop: CASSPPTDSQETQYF. CDR3 nucleotide sequence: TGCGCCAGCAGCCCTCCAACGGACTCCCAAGAGACCCAGTACTTC.

The J gene is TRBJ2-2, the V gene TRBV20-1; the D call may be TRBD1 or TRBD2 (5 bases each). Germline lookup yields CDR1 DFQATT and CDR2 SNEGSKA (reference sequence). V lost 2 bases and J lost 2, with 12 bases in between. The CDR3 runs to 15 residues. CDR3 bases: TGCAGTGCTAGACTCCGGGACCCAAACACCGGGGAGCTGTTTTTT. Protein product: CSARLRDPNTGELFF.

This clonotype was seen repeatedly, ten times or more. CDR3 DNA sequence: TGTGCCAGCAGCTTGCATTCCGGGACAGGGAACGACGAGCAGTACTTC. Amino acid sequence: CASSLHSGTGNDEQYF. The rearrangement uses TRBV7-2 and TRBJ2-7; 9 bases align to TRBD1. The CDR3 sequence is 16 residues long. CDR1 is SGHTA and CDR2 is FQGNSA in the germline V gene. The ends lost 3 bases at V and 5 bases at J; junction bases unmatched: 11. Variable domain in full (rest from reference TRBV7-2 and TRBJ2-7): GAGVSQSPSNKVTEKGKDVELRCDPISGHTALYWYRQSLGQGLEFLIYFQGNSAPDKSGLPSDRFSAERTGGSVSTLTIQRTQQEDSAVYLCASSLHSGTGNDEQYFGPGTRLTVT.

There are a few counts of this clonotype. The chain employs TRBV7-8 and TRBJ2-7; 7 bases are a match to TRBD1. CDR3 length: 16 residues. Germline CDR1 SGHVS, CDR2 FQNEAQ. V was clipped by 6 bases and J by 0 bases; unmatched bases: 11. The CDR3 sequence is CASRGTGEVSSYEQYF. Here the CDR3 DNA reads TGTGCCAGCAGGGGAACAGGGGAAGTAAGCTCCTACGAGCAGTACTTC.

V is TRBV7-9 and J is TRBJ2-1; 12 bases fit TRBD2. The germline CDR1 and CDR2 sequences are SEHNR and FQNEAQ (reference sequence). Losses at the gene ends were 3 bases for V and 2 bases for J; bases not matched to a gene: 2. This CDR3 region has 16 residues. The CDR3 reads CASSFPSGGAYNEQFF. CDR3 nucleotide sequence: TGTGCCAGCAGCTTCCCTAGCGGGGGGGCCTACAATGAGCAGTTCTTC.

The rearrangement uses TRBV7-9 and TRBJ1-2, with 7 nucleotides matching TRBD1. Germline V gene data show CDR1 as SEHNR and CDR2 as FQNEAQ (reference sequence). The CDR3 has 14 residues. V gave up 5 bases and J gave up 6 bases; unmatched junction bases: 9. This chain's CDR3 is CASSRLTGDHGYTF. The CDR3 nucleotides read TGTGCCAGCAGCCGCCTAACAGGGGACCATGGCTACACCTTC.

This clonotype has just one count. The chain couples TRBV5-1 to TRBJ2-5, with D perhaps TRBD1 (6 bases). The ends were cut back, 4 bases at V and 2 bases at J, with 15 bases in the middle. CDR1 and CDR2 (germline): SGHRS, YFSETQ. The CDR3 spans 15 residues. CDR3 sequence reads: CASSPVVRGQETQYF. CDR3 bases: TGCGCCAGCAGCCCCGTCGTCAGGGGTCAAGAGACCCAGTACTTC.

CDR3 in amino acids: CASSVISGAEAFF. Here the CDR3 DNA reads TGTGCCAGCAGCGTAATTTCTGGCGCTGAAGCTTTCTTT. The V call is TRBV9, the J call TRBJ1-1; D not certain. This CDR3 is 13 amino acids long. V lost 1 base to trimming and J lost 6 bases, with 10 bases between them. Germline CDR1 reads SGDLS; CDR2 reads YYNGEE.

The V gene is TRBV4-2, the J gene TRBJ1-1; possible D gene TRBD1, 5 bases. The CDR3 covers 15 residues. Trimming stripped 1 base from V and 10 bases from J, with 19 bases between. Germline CDR1 LGHNA, CDR2 YNFKEQ. The chain's CDR3 is CASSQGDRDELGAFF. The CDR3 nucleotides read TGTGCCAGCAGCCAAGGTGACAGAGACGAACTGGGAGCTTTCTTT.

This clonotype was recorded a few times. The chain uses TRBV11-2 and TRBJ2-3; TRBD1 matches at 8 bases. The CDR3 runs to 15 residues. The germline V gene has CDR1 SGHAT and CDR2 FQNNGV. V dropped 4 bases and J dropped 6; count of bases not matched to a gene: 9. In DNA form, the CDR3 reads TGTGCCAGCAGCTCTTCAGGGGGCGTGTTGGATACGCAGTATTTT. It translates to CASSSSGGVLDTQYF.

A few counts support this clonotype. The chain joins TRBV7-9 to TRBJ2-5; D possibly corresponds to TRBD1 (5 bases). The V gene's germline CDR1 is SEHNR and CDR2 FQNEAQ (reference sequence). The CDR3 contains 14 residues. With 3 bases removed from V and 2 bases from J, the gap between germline ends came to 10 bases. The DNA for the CDR3 is TGTGCCAGCAGCTTTCCCGACAGACAAGAGACCCAGTACTTC. Translating it yields CASSFPDRQETQYF.

This clonotype has only a few counts. This chain uses TRBV28 with TRBJ2-1; 10 bases align to TRBD2. This CDR3 is built from 17 residues. V shed 5 bases and J 3 bases; nucleotides not matched to a gene: 10. Germline lookup yields CDR1 MDHEN and CDR2 SYDVKM. CDR3 coding DNA: TGTGCCAGCAGTGTGGGTGGACTAGCGGAAAACTACAATGAGCAGTTCTTC. Amino acid sequence: CASSVGGLAENYNEQFF.

This clonotype was picked up a small number of times. The V call is TRBV12-3 or TRBV12-4, the J call TRBJ1-1; D is undetermined. The CDR3 totals 13 residues. V lost 3 bases and J 6 bases, leaving 11 bases between the germline ends. CDR3 amino acids: CASSFGPHAEAFF. Written as DNA, the CDR3 is TGTGCCAGCAGTTTCGGGCCGCACGCTGAAGCTTTCTTT.